This is a list of T cell receptor beta chains from one sample in a study of spatial heterogeneity in lung cancer. TCRdb redid the calling of the 5' RACE reads with MiXCR, one entry per CDR3 protein. Counted here are about 120,000 distinct CDR3 sequences, 10% to 15% occurring once; the ten biggest clones make up around 17%. The sample was PBMCs, taken at follow-up. The receptor source for this set is a male donor with early-stage non-small cell lung cancer. Both conserved end residues are part of each CDR3. D genes are given only for firm matches. Where a row states a size, it is once, few, many or the class of an expanded clone; other rows omit it.

v_gene	d_gene	abundance	len	j_gene	CDR3nt	CDR3aa
TRBV7-9	TRBD2	many	15	TRBJ2-7	TGTGCCAGCAGCCCCTCAGCGGGGAGCTCCTACGAGCAGTACTTC	CASSPSAGSSYEQYF
TRBV21-1	NA	NA	16	TRBJ2-1	TGTGCCAGCAGCCGACGTAGGGGTGGGCCTTACAATGAGCAGTTCTTC	CASSRRRGGPYNEQFF
TRBV30	NA	few	13	TRBJ1-5	TGTGCCTGGAGTGTTGGGGGCAATCAGCCCCAGCATTTT	CAWSVGGNQPQHF
TRBV28	TRBD1	NA	18	TRBJ1-2	TGTGCCAGCAGCAGACCCGGGGGCCTAGACAGGGGGCTCTATGGCTACACCTTC	CASSRPGGLDRGLYGYTF
TRBV5-1	TRBD2	NA	17	TRBJ2-7	TGCGCCAGCAGCTTGGATCTAGCGGGGGGCCCATCCTACGAGCAGTACTTC	CASSLDLAGGPSYEQYF
TRBV11-2	NA	NA	12	TRBJ2-7	TGTGCCAGCAGTCAAAACAGGGTCGAGCAGTACTTC	CASSQNRVEQYF
TRBV7-2	TRBD2	few	18	TRBJ2-3	TGTGCCAGCAGCTCACCGGGACTAGCGGGGGATACCACAGATACGCAGTATTTT	CASSSPGLAGDTTDTQYF
TRBV20-1	NA	NA	17	TRBJ1-1	TGCAGTGCTAGAGCTACGACAGGCCCCCCCTTGGGCACTGAAGCTTTCTTT	CSARATTGPPLGTEAFF
TRBV20-1	NA	NA	15	TRBJ2-1	TGCAGTGCTCAAAAAGGGGCGGAGTCCTACAATGAGCAGTTCTTC	CSAQKGAESYNEQFF
TRBV6-5	NA	few	11	TRBJ2-3	TGTGCCAGCAGTTACTCTCATACGCAGTATTTT	CASSYSHTQYF
TRBV5-5	NA	many	14	TRBJ2-5	TGTGCCAGCAGCTTGGCCGCCGTTGAAGAGACCCAGTACTTC	CASSLAAVEETQYF
TRBV4-3	TRBD2	few	14	TRBJ2-2	TGCGCCAGCGGTCGGGGGGGCTCCACCGGGGAGCTGTTTTTT	CASGRGGSTGELFF
TRBV14	TRBD1	many	16	TRBJ2-7	TGTGCCAGCAGCCAAGTTTATGGGACAGGGGGCTACGAGCAGTACTTC	CASSQVYGTGGYEQYF
TRBV20-1	NA	few	14	TRBJ1-5	TGCAGTGCTAGAGGTGGGGCGCGGAATCAGCCCCAGCATTTT	CSARGGARNQPQHF
TRBV19	TRBD1	once	16	TRBJ1-6	TGTGCCAGTACTCGAGGCGGGACAGGCAGTAATTCACCCCTCCACTTT	CASTRGGTGSNSPLHF
TRBV28	NA	many	15	TRBJ1-1	TGTGCCAGCAGTCCGGCCCCGTGGATGAACACTGAAGCTTTCTTT	CASSPAPWMNTEAFF
TRBV2	NA	NA	15	TRBJ1-4	TGTGTCAGCAGGATCCAGGCCGCAACTAATGAAAAACTGTTTTTT	CVSRIQAATNEKLFF
TRBV5-1	NA	NA	14	TRBJ2-3	TGCGCCAGCAGCTCGGGCCCTCGGGGTGATACGCAGTATTTT	CASSSGPRGDTQYF
TRBV5-4	TRBD1	NA	15	TRBJ1-6	TGTGCCAGCAGCTTGGGGACAGGGAATAATTCACCCCTCCACTTT	CASSLGTGNNSPLHF
TRBV4-3	TRBD1	few	16	TRBJ1-3	TGCGCCAGCAGCCGCACCTCAGGGGGCGAGGGAAACACCATATATTTT	CASSRTSGGEGNTIYF
TRBV4-1	NA	NA	17	TRBJ1-6	TGCGCCAGCAGCCAAGACCCTTCCGCCCTGGGATCATCACCCCTCCACTTT	CASSQDPSALGSSPLHF
TRBV28	NA	NA	14	TRBJ2-6	TGTGCCAGCGGGATTTTCTCTGGGGCCAACGTCCTGACTTTC	CASGIFSGANVLTF
TRBV4-2	NA	NA	17	TRBJ2-3	TGTGCCAGCAGCCAAGCCCTGTCTTTGGGGTCGCACGGTACGCAGTATTTT	CASSQALSLGSHGTQYF
TRBV29-1	NA	many	15	TRBJ1-1	TGCAGCGTTGATGGTAGGACTACCAAGAACACTGAAGCTTTCTTT	CSVDGRTTKNTEAFF
TRBV5-1	NA	few	13	TRBJ1-1	TGCGCCAGCAGTCGGCCTCCGAACACTGAAGCTTTCTTT	CASSRPPNTEAFF
TRBV6-1	TRBD1	NA	16	TRBJ1-5	TGTGCCAGCAGTGAGGGGGCAGGGGGTAGCAATCAGCCCCAGCATTTT	CASSEGAGGSNQPQHF
TRBV6-2/TRBV6-3	NA	many	13	TRBJ2-4	TGTGCCAGCAGTCCCGCAGGGGCAAACATTCAGTACTTC	CASSPAGANIQYF
TRBV3-1	NA	NA	16	TRBJ2-1	TGTGCCAGCAGCCAAGAACGACTAGTTAGGTACAATGAGCAGTTCTTC	CASSQERLVRYNEQFF
TRBV3-1	TRBD1	NA	16	TRBJ1-1	TGTGCCAGCAGCTTCTACTCCGGGACAGGGAACACTGAAGCTTTCTTT	CASSFYSGTGNTEAFF
TRBV18	NA	few	14	TRBJ1-2	TGTGCCAGCTCACCAGGGGCGACTAACTATGGCTACACCTTC	CASSPGATNYGYTF
TRBV5-1	TRBD1	NA	15	TRBJ1-1	TGCGCCAGCAGCTATGAAGGACAGGGTGGCACTGAAGCTTTCTTT	CASSYEGQGGTEAFF
TRBV20-1	TRBD1	NA	11	TRBJ2-7	TGCAGTGTTAGACAGGGCTGGGAGCAGTACTTC	CSVRQGWEQYF
TRBV6-5	NA	few	13	TRBJ1-5	TGTGCCAGCAGTTACGGGCGCGGGAAGCCCCAGCATTTT	CASSYGRGKPQHF
TRBV4-1	TRBD1	NA	14	TRBJ2-7	TGCGCCAGCAGCCAAGGCCAGGGGGCGGCCGAGCAGTACTTC	CASSQGQGAAEQYF
TRBV27	TRBD1	NA	15	TRBJ1-5	TGTGCCAGCAGTTTAGTGCCCACAGGGGATCAGCCCCAGCATTTT	CASSLVPTGDQPQHF
TRBV12-3/TRBV12-4	NA	NA	13	TRBJ1-1	TGTGCCAGCAGTTTTGGAAGTGGGACTGAAGCTTTCTTT	CASSFGSGTEAFF
TRBV20-1	NA	many	16	TRBJ2-6	TGCAGTGCTAGGGTAGGGGGAGGCTCTGGGGCCAACGTCCTGACTTTC	CSARVGGGSGANVLTF